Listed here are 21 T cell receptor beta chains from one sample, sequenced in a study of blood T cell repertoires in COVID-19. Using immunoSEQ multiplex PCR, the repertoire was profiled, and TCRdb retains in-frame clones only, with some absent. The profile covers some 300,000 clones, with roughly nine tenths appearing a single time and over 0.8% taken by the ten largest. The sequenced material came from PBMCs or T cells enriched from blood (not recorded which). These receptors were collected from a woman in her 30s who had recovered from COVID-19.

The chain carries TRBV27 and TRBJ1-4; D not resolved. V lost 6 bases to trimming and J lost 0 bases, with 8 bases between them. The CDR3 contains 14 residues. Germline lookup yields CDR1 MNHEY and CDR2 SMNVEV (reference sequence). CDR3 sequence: CASRSRATNEKLFF. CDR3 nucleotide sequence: TGTGCCAGCAGGTCGCGTGCAACTAATGAAAAACTGTTTTTT.

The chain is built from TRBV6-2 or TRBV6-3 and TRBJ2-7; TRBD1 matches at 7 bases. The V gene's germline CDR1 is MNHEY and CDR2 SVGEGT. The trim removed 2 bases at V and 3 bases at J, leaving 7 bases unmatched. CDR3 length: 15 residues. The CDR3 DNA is TGTGCCAGCAGTTACGGGACAGAAACCTTCTACGAGCAGTACTTC. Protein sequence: CASSYGTETFYEQYF.

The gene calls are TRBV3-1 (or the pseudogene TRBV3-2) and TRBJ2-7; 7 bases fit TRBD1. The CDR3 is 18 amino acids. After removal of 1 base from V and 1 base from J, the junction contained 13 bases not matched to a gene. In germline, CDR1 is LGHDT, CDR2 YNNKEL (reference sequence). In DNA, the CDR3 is TGTGCCAGCAGCCAAGGCGGTCTCTTTGGACAGGCATCCTACGAGCAGTACTTC. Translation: CASSQGGLFGQASYEQYF.

CDR3 DNA: TGCGCCAGCAGCCCGCTTGGCGGGGGCGAAATGAGGGGCTACACCTTC. Translating it yields CASSPLGGGEMRGYTF. The V call is TRBV5-1, the J call TRBJ1-2; D may be TRBD1 (6 bases). Trimming removed 4 bases at V and 8 bases at J, with 24 bases between. CDR1 SGHRS and CDR2 YFSETQ come from the germline V gene. The CDR3 runs to 16 residues.

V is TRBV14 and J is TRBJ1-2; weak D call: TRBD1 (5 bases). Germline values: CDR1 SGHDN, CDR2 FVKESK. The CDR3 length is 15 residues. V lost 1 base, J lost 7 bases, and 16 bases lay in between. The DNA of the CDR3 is TGTGCCAGCAGCCAAGCTACCCAGGGAACGAGTGGCTACACCTTC. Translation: CASSQATQGTSGYTF.

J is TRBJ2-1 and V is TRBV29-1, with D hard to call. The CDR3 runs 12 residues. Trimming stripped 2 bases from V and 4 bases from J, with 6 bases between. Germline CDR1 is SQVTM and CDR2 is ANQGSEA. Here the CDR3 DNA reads TGCAGCGTTGAACGCAGATACAATGAGCAGTTCTTC. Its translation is CSVERRYNEQFF.

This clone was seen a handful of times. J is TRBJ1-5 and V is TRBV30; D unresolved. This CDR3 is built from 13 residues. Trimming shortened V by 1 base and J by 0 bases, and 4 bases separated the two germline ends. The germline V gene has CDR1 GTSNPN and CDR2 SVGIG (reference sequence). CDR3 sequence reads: CAWSEHSNQPQHF. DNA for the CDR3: TGTGCCTGGAGTGAGCATAGCAATCAGCCCCAGCATTTT.

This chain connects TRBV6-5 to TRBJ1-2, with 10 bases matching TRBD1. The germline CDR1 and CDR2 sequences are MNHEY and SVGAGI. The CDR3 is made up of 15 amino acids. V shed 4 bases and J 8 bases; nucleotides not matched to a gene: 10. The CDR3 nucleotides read TGTGCCAGCAGTTCCCCGACAGGGGGCGCCACCGGCTACACCTTC. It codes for CASSSPTGGATGYTF.

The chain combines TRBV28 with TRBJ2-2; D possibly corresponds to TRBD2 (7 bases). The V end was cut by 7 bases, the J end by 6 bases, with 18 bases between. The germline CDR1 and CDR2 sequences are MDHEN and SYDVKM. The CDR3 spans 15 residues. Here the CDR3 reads CASKGGASLPGELFF. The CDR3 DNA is TGTGCCAGCAAAGGGGGGGCGAGTCTTCCCGGGGAGCTGTTTTTT.

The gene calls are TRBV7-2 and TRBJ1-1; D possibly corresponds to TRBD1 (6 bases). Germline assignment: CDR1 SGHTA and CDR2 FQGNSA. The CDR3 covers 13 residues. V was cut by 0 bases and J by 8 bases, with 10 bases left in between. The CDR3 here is CASSLAPRGEAFF. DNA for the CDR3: TGTGCCAGCAGCTTAGCACCCAGGGGAGAAGCTTTCTTT. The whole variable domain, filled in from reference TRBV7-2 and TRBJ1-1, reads GAGVSQSPSNKVTEKGKDVELRCDPISGHTALYWYRQSLGQGLEFLIYFQGNSAPDKSGLPSDRFSAERTGGSVSTLTIQRTQQEDSAVYLCASSLAPRGEAFFGQGTRLTVV.

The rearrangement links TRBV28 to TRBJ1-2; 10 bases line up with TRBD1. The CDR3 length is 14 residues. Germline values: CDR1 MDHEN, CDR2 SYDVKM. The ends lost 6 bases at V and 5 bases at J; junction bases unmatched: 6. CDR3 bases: TGTGCCAGCAGAACGGACAGGGGGAGGTATGGCTACACCTTC. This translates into CASRTDRGRYGYTF.

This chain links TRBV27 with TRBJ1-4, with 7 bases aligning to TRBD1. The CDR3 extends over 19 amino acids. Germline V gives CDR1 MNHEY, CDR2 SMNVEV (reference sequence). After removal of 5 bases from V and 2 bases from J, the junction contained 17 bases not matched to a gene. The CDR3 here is CASSPFRARTGSTNEKLFF. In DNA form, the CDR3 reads TGTGCCAGCAGTCCTTTCCGCGCGCGGACAGGTTCGACTAATGAAAAACTGTTTTTT.

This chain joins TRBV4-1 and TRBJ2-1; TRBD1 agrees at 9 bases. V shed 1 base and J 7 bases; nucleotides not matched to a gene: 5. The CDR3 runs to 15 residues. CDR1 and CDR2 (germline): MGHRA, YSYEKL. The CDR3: CASSQGDRDLNEQFF. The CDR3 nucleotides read TGCGCCAGCAGCCAAGGGGACAGGGATTTGAATGAGCAGTTCTTC.

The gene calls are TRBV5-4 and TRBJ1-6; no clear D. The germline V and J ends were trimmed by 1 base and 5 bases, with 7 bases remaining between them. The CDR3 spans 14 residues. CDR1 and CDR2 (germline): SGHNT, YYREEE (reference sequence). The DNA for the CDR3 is TGTGCCAGCAGCTTGTCCGTAGATAATTCACCCCTCCACTTT. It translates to CASSLSVDNSPLHF.

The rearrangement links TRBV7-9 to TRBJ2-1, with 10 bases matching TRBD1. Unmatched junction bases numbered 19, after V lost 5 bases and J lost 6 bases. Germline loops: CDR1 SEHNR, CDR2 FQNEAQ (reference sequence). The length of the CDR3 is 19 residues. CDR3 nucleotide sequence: TGTGCCAGCAGCAAACAAGTGACAGGGGGCATATTGGTAAGCAATGAGCAGTTCTTC. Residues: CASSKQVTGGILVSNEQFF.

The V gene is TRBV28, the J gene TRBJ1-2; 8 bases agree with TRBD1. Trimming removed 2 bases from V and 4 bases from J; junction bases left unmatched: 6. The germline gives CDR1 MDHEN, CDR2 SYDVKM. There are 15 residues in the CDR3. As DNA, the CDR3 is TGTGCCAGCAGTTTAGGGGCTACAGGGGGCTATGGCTACACCTTC. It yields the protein CASSLGATGGYGYTF.

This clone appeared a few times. Written as DNA, the CDR3 is TGTGCCACCCTCGGTATAGGAGCTAATAGCAATCAGCCCCAGCATTTT. It yields the protein CATLGIGANSNQPQHF. The chain has TRBV28 and TRBJ1-5; D uncertain. The CDR3 length is 16 residues. The germline CDR1 and CDR2 sequences are MDHEN and SYDVKM. Trimming took off 10 bases at V and 0 bases at J, with 19 bases between the two ends.

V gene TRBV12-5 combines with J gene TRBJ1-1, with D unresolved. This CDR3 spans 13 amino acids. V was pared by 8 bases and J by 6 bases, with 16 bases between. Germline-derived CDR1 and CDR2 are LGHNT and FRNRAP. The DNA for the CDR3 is TGTGCTAGTTCCCAGTCGGGGTCGCCTGAAGCTTTCTTT. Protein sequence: CASSQSGSPEAFF.

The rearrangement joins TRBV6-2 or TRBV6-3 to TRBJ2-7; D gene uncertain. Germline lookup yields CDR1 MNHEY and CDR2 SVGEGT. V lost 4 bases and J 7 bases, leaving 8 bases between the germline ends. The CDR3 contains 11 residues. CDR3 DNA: TGTGCCAGCAGTTTAACGAGGGAGCAGTACTTC. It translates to CASSLTREQYF.

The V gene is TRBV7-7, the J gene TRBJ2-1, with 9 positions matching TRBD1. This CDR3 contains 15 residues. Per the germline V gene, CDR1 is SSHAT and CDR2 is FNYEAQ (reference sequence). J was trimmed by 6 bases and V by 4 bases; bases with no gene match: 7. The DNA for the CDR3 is TGTGCCAGCAGCTCCGGGACAGGGATGGGCAATGAGCAGTTCTTC. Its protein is CASSSGTGMGNEQFF.

The CDR3 protein is CASSPTGISGANVLTF. The CDR3 nucleotides are TGTGCCAGCAGCCCTACAGGTATCTCTGGGGCCAACGTCCTGACTTTC. The rearrangement uses TRBV28 and TRBJ2-6, with D maybe TRBD1 (5 bases). The germline gives CDR1 MDHEN, CDR2 SYDVKM. This CDR3 contains 16 residues. V lost 6 bases, J lost 0 bases, and 12 bases lay in between.